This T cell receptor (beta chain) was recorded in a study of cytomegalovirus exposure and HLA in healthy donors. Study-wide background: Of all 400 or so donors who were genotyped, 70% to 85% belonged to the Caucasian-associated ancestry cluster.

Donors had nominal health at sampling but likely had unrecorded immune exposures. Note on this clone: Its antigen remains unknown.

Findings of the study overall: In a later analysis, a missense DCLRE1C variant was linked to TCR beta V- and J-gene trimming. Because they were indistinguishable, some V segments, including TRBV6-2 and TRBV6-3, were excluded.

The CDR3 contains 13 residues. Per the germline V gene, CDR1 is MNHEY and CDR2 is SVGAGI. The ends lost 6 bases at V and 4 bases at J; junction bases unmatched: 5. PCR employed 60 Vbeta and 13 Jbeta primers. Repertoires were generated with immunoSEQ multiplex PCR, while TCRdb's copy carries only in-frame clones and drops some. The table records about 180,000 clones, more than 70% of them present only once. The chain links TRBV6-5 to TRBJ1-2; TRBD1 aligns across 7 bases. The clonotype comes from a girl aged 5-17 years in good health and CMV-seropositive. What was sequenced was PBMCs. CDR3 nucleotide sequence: TGTGCCAGCAGCTGGGACAGAGCCTATGGCTACACCTTC. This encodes CASSWDRAYGYTF.